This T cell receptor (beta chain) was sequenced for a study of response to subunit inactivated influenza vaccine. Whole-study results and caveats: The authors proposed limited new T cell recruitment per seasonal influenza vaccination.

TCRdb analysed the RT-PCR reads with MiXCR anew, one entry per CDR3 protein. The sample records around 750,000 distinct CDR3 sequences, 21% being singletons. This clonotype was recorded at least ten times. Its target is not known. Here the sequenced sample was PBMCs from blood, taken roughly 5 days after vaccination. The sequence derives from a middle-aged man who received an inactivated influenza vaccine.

CDR3 sequence (DNA): TGTGCCAGTAGTACGACAGGGGGCACTGAAGCTTTCTTT. Its protein is CASSTTGGTEAFF. The rearrangement joins TRBV19 to TRBJ1-1; TRBD1 agrees at 9 bases. This CDR3 comprises 13 residues. V gave up 4 bases and J gave up 4 bases; unmatched junction bases: 1. The germline CDR1 and CDR2 sequences are LNHDA and SQIVND (reference sequence). The variable domain in full, with the rest retrieved from reference TRBV19 and TRBJ1-1, is DGGITQSPKYLFRKEGQNVTLSCEQNLNHDAMYWYRQDPGQGLRLIYYSQIVNDFQKGDIAEGYSVSREKKESFPLTVTSAQKNPTAFYLCASSTTGGTEAFFGQGTRLTVV.